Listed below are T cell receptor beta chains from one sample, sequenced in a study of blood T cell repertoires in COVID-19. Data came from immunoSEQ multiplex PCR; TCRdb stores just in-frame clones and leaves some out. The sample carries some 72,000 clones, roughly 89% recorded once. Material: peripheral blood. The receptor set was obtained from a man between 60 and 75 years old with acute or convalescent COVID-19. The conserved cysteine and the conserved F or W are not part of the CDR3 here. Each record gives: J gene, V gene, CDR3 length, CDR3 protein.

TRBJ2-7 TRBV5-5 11 ASSPRSYYEQY
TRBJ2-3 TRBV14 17 ASSQDRMTSGRATDTQY
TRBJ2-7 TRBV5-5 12 ASSPWTEYYEQY
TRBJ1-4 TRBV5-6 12 ASSSSGLVEKLF
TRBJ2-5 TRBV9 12 ASSVTSSRETQY
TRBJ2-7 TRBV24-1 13 ATSDHRQGSDEQY
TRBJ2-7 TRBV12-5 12 ASGSGQFPYEQY
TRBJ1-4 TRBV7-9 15 ASSLSTGGLSNEKLF
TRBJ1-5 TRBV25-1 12 ARTGGDSNQPQH
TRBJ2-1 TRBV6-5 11 ASSLTSYNEQF
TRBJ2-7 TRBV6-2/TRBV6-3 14 ASSYSMRGPLYEQY
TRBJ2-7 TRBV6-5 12 ASGLLDRSYEQY
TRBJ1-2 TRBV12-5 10 ASGQGGDGYT
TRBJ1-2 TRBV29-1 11 SVTKQGFYGYT
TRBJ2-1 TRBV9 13 ASSAGRATWNEQF
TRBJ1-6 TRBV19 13 ASRVGDRGSAPLH
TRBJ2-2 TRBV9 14 ASSALAYANTGELF
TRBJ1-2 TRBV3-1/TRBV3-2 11 ASSPEGQGSYT
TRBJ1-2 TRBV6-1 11 ASSDGVSYGYT
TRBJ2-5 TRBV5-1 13 ASSLQAGGQETQY
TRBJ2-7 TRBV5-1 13 ASSLRVRQGEEQY
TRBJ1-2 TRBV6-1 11 ASSETGAGSYT
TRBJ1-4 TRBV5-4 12 ASQQGSTNEKLF
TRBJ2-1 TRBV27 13 ASSLRTGFHNEQF
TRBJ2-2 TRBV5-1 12 ASSLPFDTGELF
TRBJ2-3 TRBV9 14 ASSSGGGHSTDTQY
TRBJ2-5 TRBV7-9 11 ASSLSFQETQY
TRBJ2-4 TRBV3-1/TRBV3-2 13 ASSELQEAKNIQY
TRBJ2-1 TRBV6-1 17 ASSDPTSGRTPTINEQF
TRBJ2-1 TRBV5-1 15 ASSLASQGALDNEQF
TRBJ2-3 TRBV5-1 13 ASSLGLAGVDTQY
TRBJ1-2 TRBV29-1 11 SVRWEGNYGYT
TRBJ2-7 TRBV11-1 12 ASSQTSGPNEQY
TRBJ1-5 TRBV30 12 AWSVPQGDQPQH
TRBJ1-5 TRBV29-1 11 SVVWTSNQPQH
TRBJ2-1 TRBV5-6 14 ASSPLLLAGLDEQF
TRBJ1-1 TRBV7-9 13 ASSMDRVGDTEAF
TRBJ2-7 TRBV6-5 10 ASSYMGREQY
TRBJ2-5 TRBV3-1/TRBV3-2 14 ASSLSSAGDGETQY
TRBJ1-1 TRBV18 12 ASSLARGDTEAF
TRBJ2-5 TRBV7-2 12 ASSLRLTGETQY
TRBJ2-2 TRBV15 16 ATSRPSGGRLIAGELF
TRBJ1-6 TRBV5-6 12 ASSLNRNNSPLH
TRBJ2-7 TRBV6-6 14 ASSYSQGQGTTEQY
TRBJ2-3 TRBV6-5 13 ASSYGRGDTDTQY
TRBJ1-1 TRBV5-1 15 ASSRGDRATMNTEAF